The source of this TCR beta chain is a study of molecular identifiers for immune sequencing clone quantification. TCRdb fed the PCR reads into MiXCR, producing one record per CDR3 protein. The sample lists tens of thousands of distinct CDR3 sequences, 15% to 20% seen once, with about 1.5% in the top ten. This clonotype was counted at least ten times. Trimming cost V 7 bases and J 1 base, with 16 bases left between them. The germline gives CDR1 MNHEY, CDR2 SMNVEV (reference sequence). The CDR3 extends over 15 amino acids. Sequenced input: naive CD8+ T cells from blood, with Jurkat cell RNA spiked in. Subset: FACS-sorted CD8+CD4-CCR7+CD45RA+ naive T cells. The rearrangement joins TRBV27 to TRBJ2-5; no definite D call. This receptor was obtained from a human donor in good health. Some libraries in this study had Jurkat cell RNA spiked in. The DNA of the CDR3 is TGTGCCAGCACCCCAAGCCTTCCTACCCAAGAGACCCAGTACTTC. Translating gives CASTPSLPTQETQYF.